What follows are 5 T cell receptor beta chains derived from one specimen sequenced in a study of blood T cell repertoires in COVID-19. Produced via immunoSEQ multiplex PCR; TCRdb's table is partial and in-frame only. Seen here are some 390,000 clones, around 92% observed once, and the top ten hold about 1.7%. The specimen was PBMCs or T cells enriched from blood (not recorded which). The receptors come from a woman in her twenties or thirties who had recovered from COVID-19.

J is TRBJ2-5 and V is TRBV4-1; no clear D. Germline V CDR1 and CDR2: MGHRA, YSYEKL. V was pared by 8 bases and J by 5 bases, with 18 bases between. The CDR3 has 14 residues. The CDR3 sequence: CASARQAQLETQYF. As DNA, the CDR3 is TGCGCCAGCGCTCGCCAAGCGCAGCTGGAGACCCAGTACTTC.

V gene TRBV6-2 or TRBV6-3 combines with J gene TRBJ2-1, with TRBD2 as a possible D gene (6 bases). This CDR3 is 14 amino acids long. The V gene's germline CDR1 is MNHEY and CDR2 SVGEGT. The germline V and J ends were trimmed by 2 bases and 7 bases, with 12 bases remaining between them. CDR3 protein: CASSYTRGWNEQFF. As DNA, the CDR3 is TGTGCCAGCAGTTACACCCGGGGGTGGAATGAGCAGTTCTTC.

The chain carries TRBV18 and TRBJ2-1, with no clear D. From germline, CDR1 is KGHSH and CDR2 LQKENI. V gave up 0 bases and J gave up 10 bases, with 10 bases separating them. The CDR3 is made up of 13 amino acids. The CDR3 nucleotides read TGTGCCAGCTCACCACCGGTGGTGGAGGAGCAGTTCTTC. It translates to CASSPPVVEEQFF.

As concerns this clone: Other DNA sequences within the sample encode an identical CDR3. The chain employs TRBV14 and TRBJ2-7; no firm D call. V gave up 4 bases and J gave up 1 base, with 5 bases separating them. The CDR3 covers 12 residues. Looked up from germline, CDR1 is SGHDN and CDR2 is FVKESK. CDR3 protein: CASSRQSYEQYF. CDR3 bases: TGTGCCAGCAGCCGGCAATCCTACGAGCAGTACTTC.

The chain is built from TRBV7-2 and TRBJ2-5; maybe TRBD1 (6 bases). The length of the CDR3 is 14 residues. V gave up 1 base and J gave up 4 bases, with 10 bases separating them. Germline V gene data show CDR1 as SGHTA and CDR2 as FQGNSA. The CDR3 spells CASSLGGQGETQYF. CDR3 nucleotides: TGTGCCAGCAGCTTAGGGGGGCAGGGAGAGACCCAGTACTTC.